These 2 T cell receptor beta chains came from one sample sequenced in a study of T cell repertoires and HLA-DP antigens. Here immunoSEQ multiplex PCR was the method, and the copy in TCRdb shows in-frame clones only, minus some. The sample has roughly 480 clones; 62% are singletons. Sample label denotes: CD137+ CD4 T cells sorted after culture with HeLa expressing allogeneic HLA-DP. Cells were stimulated with HeLa cells transduced with HLA-DPA1/DPB1, HLA-DM, invariant chain and CD80. After 15 days, CD4+ cells were restimulated roughly 24 h with the same allogeneic DPB1. Sequencing used alloreactive CD137+ CD4+ T cells from cultured PBMCs. Sample subset: CD137+ CD4+ cells sorted after 24 h restimulation with the allogeneic HLA-DP-expressing HeLa cells. Receptor source: a man aged 55 to 69 in good health and CMV-seronegative.

This chain uses TRBV7-2 with TRBJ2-1; no firm D call. CDR1 and CDR2 from the germline V gene are SGHTA and FQGNSA. The CDR3 loop spans 17 amino acids. V shed 2 bases and J shed 4 bases, with 18 bases lying between them. This chain's CDR3 is CASSLRATRGQYNEQFF. The CDR3 nucleotides read TGTGCCAGCAGCTTAAGAGCGACGCGCGGCCAATACAATGAGCAGTTCTTC.

The chain combines TRBV5-4 with TRBJ2-3; the D gene is possibly TRBD1 (5 bases). Germline V gene sequence: CDR1 SGHNT, CDR2 YYREEE (reference sequence). V lost 4 bases to trimming and J lost 8 bases, with 20 bases between them. The CDR3 spans 15 residues. The CDR3: CASSPPLGSGFTQYF. In DNA, the CDR3 is TGTGCCAGCAGCCCCCCCCTGGGGTCAGGGTTTACGCAGTATTTT.